What follows are 3 T cell receptor beta chains derived from one specimen sequenced in a study of blood T cell repertoires in COVID-19. TCRdb keeps only in-frame clones here, not all; method: immunoSEQ multiplex PCR. The table shows some 200,000 clones, with approximately 81% occurring only once. The sample consisted of peripheral blood. Receptors were obtained from a woman of 80 years or more with acute or convalescent COVID-19.

The chain combines TRBV6-2 or TRBV6-3 with TRBJ2-5, with D perhaps matching TRBD2 (6 bases). Deletions cut 4 bases from V and 5 bases from J, with 23 bases between. CDR1 is MNHEY, CDR2 SVGEGT, per germline. The CDR3 totals 17 residues. The CDR3 DNA is TGTGCCAGCAGTTCCTTGTTATTGACTAGTAGTAGCGAGACCCAGTACTTC. Translating it yields CASSSLLLTSSSETQYF.

In this sample, this clone turned up a few times. The rearrangement joins TRBV5-5 to TRBJ1-2; TRBD1 aligns across 9 bases. This CDR3 has 17 residues. V trimming: 1 base; J trimming: 2 bases; junction bases outside the gene matches: 9. CDR1 and CDR2 from the germline V gene are SGHKS and YYEKEE (reference sequence). The CDR3 DNA is TGTGCCAGCAGCTTGAGGACAGGGGCGAACCTCAACTATGGCTACACCTTC. Translated, it gives CASSLRTGANLNYGYTF.

This chain joins TRBV19 and TRBJ2-3; 9 bases line up with TRBD2. Germline CDR1 reads LNHDA; CDR2 reads SQIVND (reference sequence). Unmatched junction bases numbered 16, after V lost 7 bases and J lost 5 bases. The CDR3 extends over 17 amino acids. The CDR3 here is CASTRSKGRGGQDTQYF. The CDR3, as DNA: TGTGCCAGTACTCGTTCGAAAGGGCGGGGGGGCCAAGATACGCAGTATTTT.